These 19 T cell receptor beta chains came from one sample sequenced in a study of blood T cells in healthy people across ages. With a J-beta primer mix and a sample-barcoded 5' primer, a second PCR ran roughly 6 to 12 cycles. MiXCR, applied by TCRdb to the 5' RACE reads, yields one record per CDR3 protein. The table has some 780,000 distinct CDR3 sequences, roughly three fifths seen once. Sequenced input: blood. The receptors here all came from a man aged 40-50 years in good health.

This clonotype was seen a handful of times. The chain carries TRBV25-1 and TRBJ2-7, with 7 bases identical to TRBD1. V trimming: 2 bases; J trimming: 0 bases; junction bases outside the gene matches: 7. The germline gives CDR1 MGHDK, CDR2 SYGVNS. This CDR3 contains 16 residues. The CDR3 is CASSEPGTELSYEQYF. In nucleotides, the CDR3 is TGTGCCAGCAGTGAACCCGGGACAGAGCTCTCCTACGAGCAGTACTTC.

V and J are TRBV7-3 and TRBJ1-2; no definite D call. The V end lost 5 bases, the J end lost 4 bases, and 8 bases lay between the germline ends. Germline V lookup: CDR1 SGHTA, CDR2 FQGTGA. The length of the CDR3 is 12 residues. The DNA of the CDR3 is TGTGCCAGCAGCCTCAATGGCTATGGCTACACCTTC. As protein: CASSLNGYGYTF.

Only a few counts were recorded for this clonotype. An end of the junction does not agree with germline; a read error may underlie this. This chain links TRBV7-7 with TRBJ2-5; D gene unclear. Germline V gives CDR1 SSHAT, CDR2 FNYEAQ (reference sequence). The CDR3 extends over 14 amino acids. The CDR3 loop is CASSLDRVQEAQYF. The CDR3 DNA is TGTGCCAGCAGCCTCGACCGAGTCCAAGAGGCCCAGTACTTC.

J is TRBJ1-5 and V is TRBV20-1; D is unresolved. CDR1 and CDR2 (germline): DFQATT, SNEGSKA (reference sequence). The ends were cut back, 5 bases at V and 0 bases at J, with 8 bases in the middle. This CDR3 comprises 13 residues. CDR3 DNA: TGCAGTGCTGGAGGGATTAGCAATCAGCCCCAGCATTTT. Translation gives CSAGGISNQPQHF.

The chain employs TRBV29-1 and TRBJ2-1; D tentatively fits TRBD1 or TRBD2 (7 bases each). The CDR3 contains 13 residues. V was clipped by 3 bases and J by 7 bases, with 13 bases between them. The germline gives CDR1 SQVTM, CDR2 ANQGSEA. The CDR3 spells CSVDPGGVNEQFF. The CDR3 nucleotides are TGCAGCGTTGACCCAGGGGGGGTTAATGAGCAGTTCTTC.

This chain connects TRBV25-1 to TRBJ2-2, with a tentative D call TRBD2 (7 bases). The V and J ends lost 7 bases and 4 bases respectively, with 16 bases between them. The CDR3 covers 15 residues. The germline CDR1 and CDR2 sequences are MGHDK and SYGVNS. The CDR3 DNA reads as TGTGCCAGCACCCGAGGGGGGGGTCCCACCGGGGAGCTGTTTTTT. Its protein is CASTRGGGPTGELFF.

About this clonotype itself: A junction boundary mismatches the germline segment, possibly from a read error. The rearrangement uses TRBV5-6 and TRBJ2-5, with 7 bases matching TRBD2. Germline CDR1 and CDR2: SGHDT and YYEEEE. This CDR3 contains 12 residues. The CDR3 is CATSRDYNEQYF. Written as DNA, the CDR3 is TGTGCCACCAGCAGGGACTACAATGAGCAGTACTTC.

The gene calls are TRBV20-1 and TRBJ2-1; 9 bases map to TRBD2. Germline V CDR1 and CDR2: DFQATT, SNEGSKA (reference sequence). This CDR3 has 13 residues. After removal of 2 bases from V and 9 bases from J, the junction contained 5 bases not matched to a gene. The CDR3 DNA sequence: TGCAGTGCTAGACTAGCGGGAACCCCTGAGCAGTTCTTC. This codes for CSARLAGTPEQFF.

The J gene is TRBJ2-3, the V gene TRBV7-2; 9 positions match TRBD2. The germline CDR1 and CDR2 sequences are SGHTA and FQGNSA. J was trimmed by 2 bases and V by 1 base; bases with no gene match: 4. The CDR3 covers 16 residues. The CDR3: CASSLGGRAHTDTQYF. The CDR3 bases are TGTGCCAGCAGCTTAGGCGGGAGGGCCCACACAGATACGCAGTATTTT.

The rearrangement uses TRBV6-2 or TRBV6-3 and TRBJ2-4, with 14 bases that match TRBD2. The J call may be mistaken, given a closer DNA end match to TRBJ2-7. This CDR3 is 19 amino acids long. Germline CDR1 reads MNHEY; CDR2 reads SVGEGT. The CDR3 here is CASSYLRPGTSGSVYEQYF. CDR3 in DNA: TGTGCCAGCAGTTACCTTCGTCCCGGGACTAGCGGGAGTGTGTACGAGCAGTACTTC.

The chain uses TRBV9 and TRBJ1-2; 7 bases map to TRBD1. Germline trimming cut 5 bases from V and 5 bases from J; bases unmatched to any gene: 15. Germline CDR1 and CDR2: SGDLS and YYNGEE. The CDR3 covers 16 residues. CDR3 nucleotides: TGTGCCAGCAGTGGGATGGGCGAGGGACAGTTATATGGCTACACCTTC. The encoded protein is CASSGMGEGQLYGYTF.

The J gene is TRBJ1-1, the V gene TRBV28, with D possibly matching TRBD1 (5 bases). The V gene lost 4 bases and the J gene lost 5 bases, with 17 bases spanning the gap. Germline CDR1 MDHEN, CDR2 SYDVKM. The CDR3 contains 15 residues. The CDR3 sequence is CASSSIPGPDTEAFF. CDR3 sequence (DNA): TGTGCCAGCAGTTCTATCCCGGGGCCCGATACTGAAGCTTTCTTT.

The chain has TRBV9 and TRBJ2-1; 7 bases fit TRBD1. TRBJ2-7 explains the end of the DNA better; the J call may be wrong. Germline V gene lookup returns CDR1 SGDLS and CDR2 YYNGEE. This CDR3 has 15 amino acids. The CDR3 protein is CASSQGQSSYNEQYF. As DNA, the CDR3 is TGTGCCAGCAGCCAGGGACAGAGCTCCTACAATGAGCAGTACTTC.

The CDR3 DNA sequence: TGTGCCAGCAGCTACCAAGCGGGAGGATTAGGGCAGTACTTC. Residues: CASSYQAGGLGQYF. The gene calls are TRBV6-2 or TRBV6-3 and TRBJ2-5; 9 bases fit TRBD2. The CDR3 consists of 14 residues. The germline CDR1 and CDR2 sequences are MNHEY and SVGEGT. Trimming took 6 bases from V and 11 from J; bases not matched to a gene: 13.

The genes are TRBV28 and TRBJ2-7; D call uncertain. CDR3 length equals 17 residues. Germline loops: CDR1 MDHEN, CDR2 SYDVKM. The V end was cut by 3 bases, the J end by 3 bases, with 21 bases between. CDR3 DNA: TGTGCCAGCAGTTTTCCCACGGACGCGTCCCTACACTACGAGCAGTACTTC. As protein: CASSFPTDASLHYEQYF. Using reference TRBV28 and TRBJ2-7 for the parts outside the CDR3, the full variable domain is DVKVTQSSRYLVKRTGEKVFLECVQDMDHENMFWYRQDPGLGLRLIYFSYDVKMKEKGDIPEGYSVSREKKERFSLILESASTNQTSMYLCASSFPTDASLHYEQYFGPGTRLTVT.

The chain is built from TRBV20-1 and TRBJ2-5, with 12 nucleotides matching TRBD2. After removal of 6 bases from V and 2 bases from J, the junction contained 4 bases not matched to a gene. CDR3 length: 14 amino acids. Germline assignment: CDR1 DFQATT and CDR2 SNEGSKA (reference sequence). As DNA, the CDR3 is TGCAGTGCCCCGCTAGCGGGGGGGCAAGAGACCCAGTACTTC. Protein product: CSAPLAGGQETQYF.

The genes are TRBV5-1 and TRBJ2-7; TRBD1 is a possible D gene (6 bases). Germline assignment: CDR1 SGHRS and CDR2 YFSETQ. The V end lost 0 bases, the J end lost 5 bases, and 18 bases lay between the germline ends. The CDR3 loop spans 16 amino acids. This CDR3 reads CASSLEGHSTWDEQYF. In DNA, the CDR3 is TGCGCCAGCAGCTTGGAGGGACACTCCACGTGGGACGAGCAGTACTTC.

This chain joins TRBV12-3 or TRBV12-4 and TRBJ2-4; weak D call: TRBD2 (5 bases). V gave up 2 bases and J gave up 7 bases, with 12 bases separating them. This CDR3 region has 14 residues. Here the CDR3 reads CASSLRETLNIQYF. The CDR3 region has the DNA TGTGCCAGCAGTTTAAGGGAGACCCTGAACATTCAGTACTTC.

In this sample, this clonotype turned up a few times. The rearrangement links TRBV9 to TRBJ2-2; no reliable D call. Germline V CDR1 and CDR2: SGDLS, YYNGEE. The length of the CDR3 is 15 residues. Trimming took off 4 bases at V and 0 bases at J, with 10 bases between the two ends. CDR3 protein: CASSQRGANTGELFF. The CDR3 bases are TGTGCCAGCAGCCAACGAGGTGCGAACACCGGGGAGCTGTTTTTT.